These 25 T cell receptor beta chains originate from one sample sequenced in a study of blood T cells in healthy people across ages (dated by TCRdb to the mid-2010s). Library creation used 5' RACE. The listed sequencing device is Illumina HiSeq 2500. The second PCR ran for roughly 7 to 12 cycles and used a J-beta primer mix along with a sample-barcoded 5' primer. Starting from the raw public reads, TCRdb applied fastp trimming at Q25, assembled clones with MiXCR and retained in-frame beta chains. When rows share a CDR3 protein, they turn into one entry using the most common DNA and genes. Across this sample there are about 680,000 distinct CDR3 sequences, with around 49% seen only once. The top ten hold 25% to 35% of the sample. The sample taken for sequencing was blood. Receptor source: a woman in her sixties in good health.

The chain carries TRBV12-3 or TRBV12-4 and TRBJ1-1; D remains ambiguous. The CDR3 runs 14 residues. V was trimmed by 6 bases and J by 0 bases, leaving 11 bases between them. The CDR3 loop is CASRVDGMNTEAFF. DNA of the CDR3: TGTGCCAGCAGGGTCGACGGAATGAACACTGAAGCTTTCTTT.

The DNA of the CDR3 is TGTGCCAGCACCGAGAAACTGACAGGGGTCACCGGGGAGCTGTTTTTT. This translates into CASTEKLTGVTGELFF. The chain recombines TRBV2 with TRBJ2-2, with 8 positions matching TRBD1. Germline V gene sequence: CDR1 SNHLY, CDR2 FYNNEI. This CDR3 comprises 16 residues. The junction had 11 bases not matched to a gene; V was cut back by 7 bases and J by 4 bases.

CDR3 bases: TGTGCCAGCAGTTACCTCGAGTCCGAGCAGTACTTC. It codes for CASSYLESEQYF. The J gene is TRBJ2-7, the V gene TRBV6-2 or TRBV6-3, with D uncertain. CDR3 length: 12 residues. Germline V lookup: CDR1 MNHEY, CDR2 SVGEGT. The V end was cut by 2 bases, the J end by 6 bases, with 8 bases between.

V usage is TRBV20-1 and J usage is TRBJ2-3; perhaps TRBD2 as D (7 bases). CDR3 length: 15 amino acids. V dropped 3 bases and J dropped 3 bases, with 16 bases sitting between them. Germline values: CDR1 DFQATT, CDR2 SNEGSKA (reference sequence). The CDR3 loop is CSASGGAKLTDTQYF. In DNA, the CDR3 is TGCAGTGCTAGTGGGGGGGCGAAGTTGACAGATACGCAGTATTTT.

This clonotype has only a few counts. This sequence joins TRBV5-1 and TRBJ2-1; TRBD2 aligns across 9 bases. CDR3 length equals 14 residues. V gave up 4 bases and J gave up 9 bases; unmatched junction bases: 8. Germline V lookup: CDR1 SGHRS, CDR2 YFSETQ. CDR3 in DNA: TGCGCCAGCAGCCCAGGGGGAGCGGGAGGTGAGCAGTTCTTC. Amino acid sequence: CASSPGGAGGEQFF.

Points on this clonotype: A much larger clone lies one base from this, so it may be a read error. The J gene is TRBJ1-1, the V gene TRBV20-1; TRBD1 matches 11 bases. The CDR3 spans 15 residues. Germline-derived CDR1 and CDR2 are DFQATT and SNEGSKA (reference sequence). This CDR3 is CSASGTGGMNTGAFF. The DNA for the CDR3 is TGCAGTGCTAGCGGGACAGGGGGTATGAACACTGGAGCTTTCTTT.

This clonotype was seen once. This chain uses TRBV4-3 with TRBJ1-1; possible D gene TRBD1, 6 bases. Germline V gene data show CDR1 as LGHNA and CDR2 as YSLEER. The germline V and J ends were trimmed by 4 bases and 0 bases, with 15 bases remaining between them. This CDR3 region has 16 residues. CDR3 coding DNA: TGCGCCAGCAGCCTCGTAAGGGGGGGCATGAACACTGAAGCTTTCTTT. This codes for CASSLVRGGMNTEAFF.

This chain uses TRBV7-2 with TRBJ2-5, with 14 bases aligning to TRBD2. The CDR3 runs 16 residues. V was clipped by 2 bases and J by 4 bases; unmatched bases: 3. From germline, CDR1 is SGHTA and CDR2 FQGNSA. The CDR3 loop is CASSLLGLAGVETQYF. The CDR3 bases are TGTGCCAGCAGCTTATTGGGACTAGCGGGAGTAGAGACCCAGTACTTC.

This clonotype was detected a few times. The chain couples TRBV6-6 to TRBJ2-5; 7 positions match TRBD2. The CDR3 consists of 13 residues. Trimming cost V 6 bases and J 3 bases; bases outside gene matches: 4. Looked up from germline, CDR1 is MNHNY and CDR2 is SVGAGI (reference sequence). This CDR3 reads CASRRGGKETQYF. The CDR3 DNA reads TGTGCCAGCAGGCGCGGGGGAAAAGAGACCCAGTACTTC.

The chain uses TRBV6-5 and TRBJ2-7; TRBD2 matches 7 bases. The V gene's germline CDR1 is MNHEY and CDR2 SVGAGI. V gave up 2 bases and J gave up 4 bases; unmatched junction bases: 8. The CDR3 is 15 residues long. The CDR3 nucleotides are TGTGCCAGCAGTTACGCCGCGGGAGCCCCATACGAGCAGTACTTC. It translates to CASSYAAGAPYEQYF.

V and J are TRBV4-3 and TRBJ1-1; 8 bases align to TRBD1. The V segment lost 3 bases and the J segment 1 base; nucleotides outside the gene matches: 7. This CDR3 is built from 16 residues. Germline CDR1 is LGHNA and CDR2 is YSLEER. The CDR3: CASSQGAGTGNTEAFF. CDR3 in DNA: TGCGCCAGCAGCCAGGGCGCCGGGACAGGGAACACTGAAGCTTTCTTT.

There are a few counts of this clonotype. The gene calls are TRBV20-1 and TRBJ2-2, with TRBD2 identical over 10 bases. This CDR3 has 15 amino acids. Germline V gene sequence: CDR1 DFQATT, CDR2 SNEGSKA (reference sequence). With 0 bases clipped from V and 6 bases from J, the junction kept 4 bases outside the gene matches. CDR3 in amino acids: CSARDPTSGSGELFF. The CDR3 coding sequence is TGCAGTGCTAGAGACCCGACTAGCGGGTCCGGGGAGCTGTTTTTT.

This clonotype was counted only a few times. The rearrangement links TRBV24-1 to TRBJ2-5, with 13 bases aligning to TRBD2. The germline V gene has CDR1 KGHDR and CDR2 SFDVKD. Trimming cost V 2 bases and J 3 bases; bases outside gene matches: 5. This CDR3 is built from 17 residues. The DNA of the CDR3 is TGTGCCACCAGTGATTGGGCGGGACTAGCGGGAAAAGAGACCCAGTACTTC. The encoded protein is CATSDWAGLAGKETQYF.

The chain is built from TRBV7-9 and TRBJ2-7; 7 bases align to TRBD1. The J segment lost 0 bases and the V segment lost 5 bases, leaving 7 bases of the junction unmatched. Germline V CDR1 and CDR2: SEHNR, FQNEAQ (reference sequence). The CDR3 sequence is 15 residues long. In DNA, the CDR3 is TGTGCCAGCAGCCCCAGGGACAGAAGCTCCTACGAGCAGTACTTC. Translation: CASSPRDRSSYEQYF.

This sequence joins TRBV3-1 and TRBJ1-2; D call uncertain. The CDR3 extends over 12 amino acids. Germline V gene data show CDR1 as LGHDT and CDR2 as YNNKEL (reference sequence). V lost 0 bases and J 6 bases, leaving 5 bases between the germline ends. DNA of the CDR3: TGTGCCAGCAGCCAAGAAGGCGATGGCTACACCTTC. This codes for CASSQEGDGYTF.

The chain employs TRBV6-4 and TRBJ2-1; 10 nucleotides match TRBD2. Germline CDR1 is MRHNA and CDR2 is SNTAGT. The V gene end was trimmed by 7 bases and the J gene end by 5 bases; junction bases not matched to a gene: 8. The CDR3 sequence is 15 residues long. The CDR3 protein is CASIRAGGPHNEQFF. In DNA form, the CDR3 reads TGTGCCAGCATTCGAGCGGGAGGGCCCCACAATGAGCAGTTCTTC.

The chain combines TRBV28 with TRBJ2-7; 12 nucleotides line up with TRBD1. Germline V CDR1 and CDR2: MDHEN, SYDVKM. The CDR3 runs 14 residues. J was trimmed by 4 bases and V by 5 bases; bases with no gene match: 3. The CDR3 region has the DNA TGTGCCAGCAGTGGGACAGGGGGCGGGTACGAGCAGTACTTC. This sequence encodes CASSGTGGGYEQYF.

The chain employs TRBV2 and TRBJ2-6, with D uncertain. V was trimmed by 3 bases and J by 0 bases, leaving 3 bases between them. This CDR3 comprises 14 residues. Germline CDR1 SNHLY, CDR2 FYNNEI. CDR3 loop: CASSETSGANVLTF. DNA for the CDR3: TGTGCCAGCAGTGAGACCTCTGGGGCCAACGTCCTGACTTTC.

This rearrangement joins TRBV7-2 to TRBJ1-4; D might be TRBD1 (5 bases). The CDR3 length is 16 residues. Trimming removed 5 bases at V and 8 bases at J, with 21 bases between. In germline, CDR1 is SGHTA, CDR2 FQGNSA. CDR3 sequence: CASSIRDAGLGEKLFF. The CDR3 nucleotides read TGTGCCAGCAGCATCCGGGACGCAGGATTGGGCGAAAAACTGTTTTTT.

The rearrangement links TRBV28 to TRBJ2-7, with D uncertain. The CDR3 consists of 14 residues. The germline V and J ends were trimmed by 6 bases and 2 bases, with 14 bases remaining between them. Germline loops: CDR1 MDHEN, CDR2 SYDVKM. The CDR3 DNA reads TGTGCCAGCAGGAGTTCGGCAGCCACCTACGAGCAGTACTTC. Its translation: CASRSSAATYEQYF.

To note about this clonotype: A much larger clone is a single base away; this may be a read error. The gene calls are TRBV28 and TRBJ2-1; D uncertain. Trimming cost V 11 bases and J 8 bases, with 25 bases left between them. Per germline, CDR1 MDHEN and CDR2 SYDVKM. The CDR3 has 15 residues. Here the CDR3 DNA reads TGTGCCGGCAAGCGTGTAGGTGCCCAAGTGGATGAGCAGTTCTTC. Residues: CAGKRVGAQVDEQFF.

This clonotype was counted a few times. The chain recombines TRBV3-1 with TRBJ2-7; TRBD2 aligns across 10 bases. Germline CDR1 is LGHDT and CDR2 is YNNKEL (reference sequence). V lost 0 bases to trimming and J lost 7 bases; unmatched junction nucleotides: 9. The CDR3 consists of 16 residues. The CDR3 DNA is TGTGCCAGCAGCCAAGATGGAGGGACTAGCGCCCTTGAGCAGTACTTC. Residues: CASSQDGGTSALEQYF.

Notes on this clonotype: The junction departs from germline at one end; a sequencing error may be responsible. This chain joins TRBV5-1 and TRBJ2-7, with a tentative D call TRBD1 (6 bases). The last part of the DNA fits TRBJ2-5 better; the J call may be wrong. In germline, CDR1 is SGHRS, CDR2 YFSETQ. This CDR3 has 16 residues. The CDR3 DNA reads TGTGCCAGCAGCTTGGGATCACAGGGTGCGAGGGAGACCCAGTACTTC. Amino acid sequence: CASSLGSQGARETQYF.

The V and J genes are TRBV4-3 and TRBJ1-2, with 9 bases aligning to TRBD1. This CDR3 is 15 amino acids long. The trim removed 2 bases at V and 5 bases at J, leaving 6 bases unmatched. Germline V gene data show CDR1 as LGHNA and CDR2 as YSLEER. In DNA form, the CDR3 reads TGCGCCAGCAGCCAACAGGACAGGGGCGAATATGGCTACACCTTC. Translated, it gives CASSQQDRGEYGYTF.

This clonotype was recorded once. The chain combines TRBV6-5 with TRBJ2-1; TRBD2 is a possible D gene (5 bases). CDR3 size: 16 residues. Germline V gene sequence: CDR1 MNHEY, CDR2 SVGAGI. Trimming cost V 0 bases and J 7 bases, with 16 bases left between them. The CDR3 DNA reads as TGTGCCAGCAGTTACTCTGCCCAGCGGAGAAAGAATGAGCAGTTCTTC. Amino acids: CASSYSAQRRKNEQFF.